The clone carrying this T cell receptor beta chain was seen ten or more times. Its antigen is undetermined. Germline CDR1 reads LGHNA; CDR2 reads YNFKEQ. This CDR3 contains 13 residues. Trimming left V 0 bases short and J 5 bases short, with 7 bases between. Template material for amplifying TCR beta CDR3 regions consisted of RNA transcripts. A first-round RT-PCR of the TCR CDR3 used the HTBI primer set. MiXCR, run by TCRdb on the multiplex PCR reads, gives a single entry per CDR3 protein. In the table there are 500,000 to 650,000 distinct CDR3 sequences, about 45% of which are singletons. The record originates from a study of T cells in Graves' hyperthyroidism and ophthalmopathy. Study findings and constraints: Ophthalmopathy was model-predicted a median about 6 months pre-onset.

This receptor was taken from an adult woman with Graves' disease, either hyperthyroidism or ophthalmopathy (not recorded which). The material sequenced was peripheral blood or thyroid tissue (not recorded which). The chain joins TRBV4-2 to TRBJ1-1, with D perhaps TRBD1 (5 bases). The CDR3 here is CASSQERGTEAFF. Written as DNA, the CDR3 is TGTGCCAGCAGCCAAGAACGGGGGACTGAAGCTTTCTTT.